Included here is one T cell receptor (beta chain) sequence, with context. The sample contains more than one DNA sequence encoding this CDR3. Assay used: immunoSEQ multiplex PCR; TCRdb lists only in-frame clones, some missing. The sample records about 400,000 clones, roughly 80% being singletons. This entry belongs to a study of Ad26.COV2.S vaccination and SARS-CoV-2 variants. Described treatment: roughly 19 received Ad26.COV2.S at low or high dose, single or two shots; 5 received placebo; per-sample allocation not given. Following the first vaccine or placebo injection, samples were taken on day 63. An Ad26 vector expressing Wuhan-strain SARS-CoV-2 spike constituted the vaccine. The CDR3 runs 13 residues. V dropped 3 bases and J dropped 6; count of bases not matched to a gene: 2. Looked up from germline, CDR1 is KGHSH and CDR2 is LQKENI.

The chain is built from TRBV18 and TRBJ1-2; 9 bases are a match to TRBD1. The source was peripheral blood, collected in a trial of Ad26.COV2.S vaccine versus placebo. The sequence was collected from a person aged 18-60 years who received the Ad26.COV2.S COVID-19 vaccine or a placebo. The DNA of the CDR3 is TGTGCCAGCTCACCGGACAGGGGTAATGGCTACACCTTC. This sequence encodes CASSPDRGNGYTF.